This T cell receptor beta chain was recorded in a study of spatial heterogeneity in lung cancer. CDR1 is SGHRS and CDR2 is YFSETQ in the germline V gene. This CDR3 contains 13 residues. V dropped 4 bases and J dropped 5 bases, with 12 bases sitting between them. MiXCR, applied by TCRdb to the 5' RACE reads, yields one record per CDR3 protein. This table has around 4,000 distinct CDR3 sequences, around 21% appearing once. Time point reported: sample taken at primary tumor resection. Unsorted whole RNA samples from tumor, nontumor lung or frozen PBMC were sequenced. Untreated early-stage non-small cell lung cancer patients, over 55 in total, were the donors. By share, this clonotype ranks as medium-sized. Because the library targeted alpha chains, this beta chain is an off-target read whose size means little.

V and J are TRBV5-1 and TRBJ1-2; D gene ambiguous. This specimen consisted of normal lung tissue next to the tumor, obtained at surgery. The source is a female donor with early-stage non-small cell lung cancer. DNA for the CDR3: TGCGCCAGCAGCCTCGACCGGGATTATGGCTACACCTTC. Amino acid sequence: CASSLDRDYGYTF. The variable domain in full, completed from reference TRBV5-1 and TRBJ1-2, reads KAGVTQTPRYLIKTRGQQVTLSCSPISGHRSVSWYQQTPGQGLQFLFEYFSETQRNKGNFPGRFSGRQFSNSRSEMNVSTLELGDSALYLCASSLDRDYGYTFGSGTRLTVV.